A single sample is the source of the 15 T cell receptor beta chains below, sequenced in a study of T cell repertoires in ileal Crohn's disease (dated by TCRdb to the late 2010s). To prepare the library, the immunoSEQ multiplex PCR assay was applied. Held by TCRdb, this immuneACCESS table contains in-frame sequences only and omits some clones. Under half of the omission traces to an unresolved V gene where checked; the cause of the rest is unknown. For this sample the table gives 6,000 or so clones, of which around 72% were detected only once. The ten biggest clones cover 9% to 10% of the sample. The sample comprised ileal tissue. These receptors were collected from an adult with Crohn's disease.

The V call is TRBV5-5, the J call TRBJ1-1, with D possibly matching TRBD1 (5 bases). The germline gives CDR1 SGHKS, CDR2 YYEKEE (reference sequence). The V and J ends lost 4 bases and 0 bases respectively, with 16 bases between them. The CDR3 runs 16 residues. As DNA, the CDR3 is TGTGCCAGCAGCCCGCGGGGGAGGGGCATGAACACTGAAGCTTTCTTT. Translating gives CASSPRGRGMNTEAFF.

This chain connects TRBV7-2 to TRBJ2-7, with 7 bases lining up with TRBD2. Germline loops: CDR1 SGHTA, CDR2 FQGNSA. The CDR3 has 14 residues. Trimming took 0 bases from V and 1 from J; bases not matched to a gene: 0. CDR3: CASSLAGGSYEQYF. As DNA, the CDR3 is TGTGCCAGCAGCTTAGCGGGAGGGTCCTACGAGCAGTACTTC.

The V call is TRBV7-2, the J call TRBJ2-7; D may be TRBD2 (7 bases). CDR1 is SGHTA and CDR2 is FQGNSA in the germline V gene. Between the trimmed V and J ends, which lost 1 base and 0 bases, there was a span of 19 bases. This CDR3 is built from 18 residues. The CDR3 DNA reads as TGTGCCAGCAGCTTAGGGGCAGGAGGGGGGGGGAGCTCCTACGAGCAGTACTTC. Amino acid sequence: CASSLGAGGGGSSYEQYF.

This sequence joins TRBV30 and TRBJ2-5, with D maybe TRBD2 (6 bases). V was cut by 2 bases and J by 5 bases, with 15 bases left in between. Germline V lookup: CDR1 GTSNPN, CDR2 SVGIG (reference sequence). This CDR3 spans 14 amino acids. Here the CDR3 DNA reads TGTGCCTGGAGTCCATTAACGGGGGTTGAGACCCAGTACTTC. Protein: CAWSPLTGVETQYF.

The chain is built from TRBV5-1 and TRBJ1-4; D call uncertain. V lost 3 bases to trimming and J lost 0 bases, with 6 bases between them. The CDR3 length is 14 residues. CDR1 is SGHRS and CDR2 is YFSETQ in the germline V gene. CDR3 region: CASSSSSTNEKLFF. The CDR3 region has the DNA TGCGCCAGCAGCTCCAGTTCAACTAATGAAAAACTGTTTTTT.

CDR3 sequence (DNA): TGTGCCAGCAGCCACAATACCTACGGGAGACGCTCCTACAATGAGCAGTTCTTC. Translation: CASSHNTYGRRSYNEQFF. This chain joins TRBV7-9 and TRBJ2-1; D might be TRBD2 (6 bases). With 5 bases removed from V and 0 bases from J, the gap between germline ends came to 20 bases. Per the germline V gene, CDR1 is SEHNR and CDR2 is FQNEAQ (reference sequence). The CDR3 loop spans 18 amino acids.

The CDR3 DNA is TGCGCCAGCAGCATCGTGGGGGGAATCGCCAAAAACATTCAGTACTTC. Translation: CASSIVGGIAKNIQYF. The rearrangement joins TRBV5-1 to TRBJ2-4; D may be TRBD2 (6 bases). The CDR3 totals 16 residues. V lost 4 bases, J lost 1 base, and 15 bases lay in between. Germline V CDR1 and CDR2: SGHRS, YFSETQ.

The chain links TRBV19 to TRBJ1-5; D perhaps matches TRBD1 (6 bases). The V end lost 5 bases, the J end lost 1 base, and 18 bases lay between the germline ends. Germline assignment: CDR1 LNHDA and CDR2 SQIVND (reference sequence). The CDR3 is 17 amino acids. The CDR3 loop reads CASSLQGRIGSNQPQHF. The CDR3 DNA reads as TGTGCCAGTAGTCTACAGGGACGAATAGGAAGCAATCAGCCCCAGCATTTT.

The chain couples TRBV6-5 to TRBJ1-1, with D possibly TRBD1 on 5 matching bases. CDR3 length equals 14 residues. Trimming shortened V by 2 bases and J by 2 bases, and 9 bases separated the two germline ends. Germline CDR1 reads MNHEY; CDR2 reads SVGAGI. The CDR3 is CASSYDRPNTEAFF. As DNA, the CDR3 is TGTGCCAGCAGTTACGACAGACCAAACACTGAAGCTTTCTTT.

The V call is TRBV5-1, the J call TRBJ1-4, with TRBD1 identical over 9 bases. V shed 4 bases and J 8 bases; nucleotides not matched to a gene: 6. This CDR3 comprises 14 residues. Per germline, CDR1 SGHRS and CDR2 YFSETQ. CDR3 in DNA: TGCGCCAGCAGCCAAGGGACAGGGAAGGAAAAACTGTTTTTT. Translation: CASSQGTGKEKLFF.

The chain carries TRBV4-1 and TRBJ2-5, with a possible D match to TRBD1 (7 bases). Germline lookup yields CDR1 MGHRA and CDR2 YSYEKL. Trimming removed 2 bases from V and 5 bases from J, with 12 bases in between. This CDR3 has 14 residues. CDR3 amino acids: CASSQRSGGETQYF. The CDR3 coding sequence is TGCGCCAGCAGCCAAAGGTCAGGGGGGGAGACCCAGTACTTC.

V is TRBV5-6 and J is TRBJ1-3; D may be TRBD1 (5 bases). CDR1 and CDR2 (germline): SGHDT, YYEEEE. V was shortened by 0 bases and J by 0 bases, with 7 bases between the two germline ends. The CDR3 has 15 amino acids. The CDR3 DNA is TGTGCCAGCAGCTTGGTGGGGGGCTCTGGAAACACCATATATTTT. Translated: CASSLVGGSGNTIYF.

The sample holds a few counts of this clone. The CDR3 region is CASSSTFRDRVLGNSPLHF. CDR3 sequence (DNA): TGTGCCAGCAGCTCGACCTTCCGGGACAGGGTTTTAGGGAATTCACCCCTCCACTTT. The chain employs TRBV5-5 and TRBJ1-6; 9 bases match TRBD1. This CDR3 is built from 19 residues. Germline CDR1 is SGHKS and CDR2 is YYEKEE (reference sequence). Trimming cost V 3 bases and J 7 bases; bases outside gene matches: 17.

The chain recombines TRBV15 with TRBJ1-2; 7 bases line up with TRBD1. The CDR3 is made up of 12 amino acids. V shed 5 bases, J shed 4 bases, and the junction held 1 base outside the gene matches. The germline V gene encodes CDR1 LNHNV and CDR2 YYDKDF (reference sequence). Here the CDR3 DNA reads TGTGCCACCAGCGGGACAGCCTATGGCTACACCTTC. Its translation is CATSGTAYGYTF.

This clone has just one count. V gene TRBV10-3 combines with J gene TRBJ2-7, with 12 bases aligning to TRBD1. The germline gives CDR1 ENHRY, CDR2 SYGVKD. The CDR3 length is 17 residues. Unmatched junction bases numbered 12, after V lost 5 bases and J lost 4 bases. The CDR3 bases are TGTGCCATCAGTCCATCCCGAGGGGGACAGGGGGCTTACGAGCAGTACTTC. Translated, it gives CAISPSRGGQGAYEQYF.